The rows below give T cell receptor beta chains drawn from one sample of a study of cytomegalovirus exposure and HLA in healthy donors. Generated by immunoSEQ multiplex PCR, the TCRdb table keeps only in-frame clones and is missing some. The repertoire consists of tens of thousands of clones, with about 90% occurring once and the leading ten covering 3% to 3.5%. Material: PBMCs. These receptors came from a man younger than 35 in good health and CMV-seronegative. CDR3s include the opening cysteine and the closing phenylalanine or tryptophan. Fields, in order: V gene, D gene, clone size, J gene, CDR3 length, CDR3 protein, CDR3 DNA. D genes are given only for firm matches. Only some rows state a clone size, as once, few, many or a class for expanded clones.

V gene: TRBV5-8; D gene: NA; clone size: NA; J gene: TRBJ2-5; CDR3 length: 12; CDR3 protein: CASVFTGGTQYF; CDR3 DNA: TGTGCCAGCGTCTTTACCGGGGGGACCCAGTACTTC
V gene: TRBV6-5; D gene: TRBD2; clone size: NA; J gene: TRBJ2-7; CDR3 length: 15; CDR3 protein: CASSHLAGEIYEQYF; CDR3 DNA: TGTGCCAGCAGCCACCTAGCGGGAGAGATCTACGAGCAGTACTTC
V gene: TRBV5-5; D gene: TRBD1; clone size: NA; J gene: TRBJ2-1; CDR3 length: 17; CDR3 protein: CASSFLYGQGVMDEQFF; CDR3 DNA: TGTGCCAGCAGCTTCCTCTACGGACAGGGGGTAATGGACGAGCAGTTCTTC
V gene: TRBV2; D gene: TRBD2; clone size: NA; J gene: TRBJ2-7; CDR3 length: 17; CDR3 protein: CASRETSGPGGGYEQYF; CDR3 DNA: TGTGCCAGCAGGGAGACTAGCGGACCAGGGGGGGGCTACGAGCAGTACTTC
V gene: TRBV6-5; D gene: NA; clone size: NA; J gene: TRBJ1-1; CDR3 length: 15; CDR3 protein: CASSSRVVLYTEAFF; CDR3 DNA: TGTGCCAGCAGTTCTCGGGTGGTTTTGTACACTGAAGCTTTCTTT
V gene: TRBV15; D gene: TRBD2; clone size: few; J gene: TRBJ2-7; CDR3 length: 16; CDR3 protein: CATSRPLAGASYEQYF; CDR3 DNA: TGTGCCACCAGCAGACCTCTAGCGGGAGCTTCCTACGAGCAGTACTTC
V gene: TRBV7-2; D gene: TRBD2; clone size: NA; J gene: TRBJ2-5; CDR3 length: 14; CDR3 protein: CASSRGLAEETQYF; CDR3 DNA: TGTGCCAGCAGCCGGGGACTAGCGGAAGAGACCCAGTACTTC
V gene: TRBV7-2; D gene: NA; clone size: once; J gene: TRBJ2-4; CDR3 length: 14; CDR3 protein: CAAASGLQGNIQYF; CDR3 DNA: TGTGCCGCCGCGTCGGGCCTTCAGGGCAACATTCAGTACTTC
V gene: TRBV7-2; D gene: NA; clone size: NA; J gene: TRBJ2-5; CDR3 length: 14; CDR3 protein: CASSAKWAGETQYF; CDR3 DNA: TGTGCCAGCAGCGCGAAGTGGGCGGGAGAGACCCAGTACTTC
V gene: TRBV10-3; D gene: TRBD1; clone size: NA; J gene: TRBJ1-5; CDR3 length: 15; CDR3 protein: CAISATGTGKLSQHF; CDR3 DNA: TGTGCCATCAGTGCGACCGGGACAGGGAAACTGTCCCAGCATTTT
V gene: TRBV7-3; D gene: NA; clone size: NA; J gene: TRBJ2-6; CDR3 length: 14; CDR3 protein: CASSSRVGANVLTF; CDR3 DNA: TGTGCCAGCAGCTCCCGGGTTGGGGCCAACGTCCTGACTTTC
V gene: TRBV10-3; D gene: NA; clone size: NA; J gene: TRBJ2-3; CDR3 length: 15; CDR3 protein: CAISESAEDTDTQYF; CDR3 DNA: TGTGCCATCAGTGAGTCGGCGGAGGACACAGATACGCAGTATTTT
V gene: TRBV7-6; D gene: NA; clone size: once; J gene: TRBJ1-2; CDR3 length: 14; CDR3 protein: CASSPAGGGYGYTF; CDR3 DNA: TGTGCCAGCAGCCCAGCGGGGGGGGGCTATGGCTACACCTTC
V gene: TRBV19; D gene: NA; clone size: NA; J gene: TRBJ1-2; CDR3 length: 13; CDR3 protein: CASSQGQRYGYTF; CDR3 DNA: TGTGCCAGTAGCCAGGGACAAAGATATGGCTACACCTTC
V gene: TRBV27; D gene: TRBD1; clone size: NA; J gene: TRBJ1-5; CDR3 length: 15; CDR3 protein: CASRPGQISNQPQHF; CDR3 DNA: TGTGCCAGCAGACCGGGACAGATTAGCAATCAGCCCCAGCATTTT
V gene: TRBV7-2; D gene: NA; clone size: NA; J gene: TRBJ2-7; CDR3 length: 14; CDR3 protein: CASSPLGGPGEQYF; CDR3 DNA: TGTGCCAGCAGTCCCTTAGGAGGGCCGGGGGAGCAGTACTTC
V gene: TRBV28; D gene: NA; clone size: NA; J gene: TRBJ1-3; CDR3 length: 14; CDR3 protein: CASSPVRSGNTIYF; CDR3 DNA: TGTGCCAGCAGCCCGGTTCGTTCTGGAAACACCATATATTTT
V gene: TRBV5-1; D gene: TRBD2; clone size: NA; J gene: TRBJ2-7; CDR3 length: 17; CDR3 protein: CASSLETSGRSSLRQYF; CDR3 DNA: TGCGCCAGCAGCTTGGAGACTAGCGGGAGAAGCAGTCTCAGGCAGTACTTC
V gene: TRBV28; D gene: NA; clone size: NA; J gene: TRBJ2-1; CDR3 length: 16; CDR3 protein: CASSTPGGGAYNEQFF; CDR3 DNA: TGTGCCAGCAGCACCCCCGGTGGGGGCGCTTACAATGAGCAGTTCTTC
V gene: TRBV7-2; D gene: NA; clone size: NA; J gene: TRBJ2-7; CDR3 length: 13; CDR3 protein: CASSSWTGSEQYF; CDR3 DNA: TGTGCCAGCAGCTCCTGGACTGGCAGCGAGCAGTACTTC
V gene: TRBV27; D gene: NA; clone size: NA; J gene: TRBJ1-5; CDR3 length: 14; CDR3 protein: CASSSLARNQPQHF; CDR3 DNA: TGTGCCAGCAGTTCTCTAGCACGCAATCAGCCCCAGCATTTT
V gene: TRBV7-9; D gene: TRBD1; clone size: NA; J gene: TRBJ1-1; CDR3 length: 14; CDR3 protein: CAGRRTGGYTEAFF; CDR3 DNA: TGTGCCGGCCGACGGACAGGGGGCTATACTGAAGCTTTCTTT
V gene: TRBV7-2; D gene: TRBD1; clone size: NA; J gene: TRBJ2-7; CDR3 length: 14; CDR3 protein: CASSLDRGRSEQYF; CDR3 DNA: TGTGCCAGCAGCTTGGACAGGGGACGTTCCGAGCAGTACTTC
V gene: TRBV28; D gene: TRBD1; clone size: NA; J gene: TRBJ1-2; CDR3 length: 13; CDR3 protein: CASSPDRAYGYTF; CDR3 DNA: TGTGCCAGCAGTCCGGACAGGGCTTATGGCTACACCTTC
V gene: TRBV5-8; D gene: NA; clone size: NA; J gene: TRBJ2-3; CDR3 length: 16; CDR3 protein: CASSLGQLDNTDTQYF; CDR3 DNA: TGTGCCAGCAGCTTGGGTCAACTAGACAACACAGATACGCAGTATTTT
V gene: TRBV7-9; D gene: NA; clone size: NA; J gene: TRBJ2-3; CDR3 length: 16; CDR3 protein: CASSLYGQVATDTQYF; CDR3 DNA: TGTGCCAGCAGCTTATATGGTCAGGTTGCCACAGATACGCAGTATTTT
V gene: TRBV27; D gene: TRBD1; clone size: NA; J gene: TRBJ1-5; CDR3 length: 15; CDR3 protein: CASSLSRTGSQPQHF; CDR3 DNA: TGTGCCAGCAGTTTATCCCGGACAGGGAGTCAGCCCCAGCATTTT
V gene: TRBV29-1; D gene: NA; clone size: NA; J gene: TRBJ1-1; CDR3 length: 10; CDR3 protein: CSVRQLEAFF; CDR3 DNA: TGCAGCGTTCGACAGCTCGAAGCTTTCTTT
V gene: TRBV7-3; D gene: TRBD2; clone size: few; J gene: TRBJ2-1; CDR3 length: 15; CDR3 protein: CASSFQAGGPNEQFF; CDR3 DNA: TGTGCCAGCAGCTTCCAAGCGGGAGGGCCGAATGAGCAGTTCTTC
V gene: TRBV7-2; D gene: NA; clone size: NA; J gene: TRBJ2-2; CDR3 length: 18; CDR3 protein: CASSLKRTGAGATGELFF; CDR3 DNA: TGTGCCAGCAGCTTAAAACGGACGGGAGCGGGCGCTACCGGGGAGCTGTTTTTT
V gene: TRBV5-1; D gene: NA; clone size: NA; J gene: TRBJ1-1; CDR3 length: 16; CDR3 protein: CASSLGTGRAFTEAFF; CDR3 DNA: TGCGCCAGCAGCTTGGGGACGGGAAGGGCGTTCACTGAAGCTTTCTTT
V gene: TRBV7-8; D gene: TRBD1; clone size: NA; J gene: TRBJ2-7; CDR3 length: 13; CDR3 protein: CASSPETGWEQYF; CDR3 DNA: TGTGCCAGCAGCCCTGAGACAGGGTGGGAGCAGTACTTC
V gene: TRBV28; D gene: TRBD2; clone size: NA; J gene: TRBJ2-1; CDR3 length: 14; CDR3 protein: CASSPSGYYNEQFF; CDR3 DNA: TGTGCCAGCAGCCCTAGCGGTTATTACAATGAGCAGTTCTTC
V gene: TRBV11-2; D gene: TRBD2; clone size: few; J gene: TRBJ2-2; CDR3 length: 16; CDR3 protein: CASSPGTSGYTGELFF; CDR3 DNA: TGTGCCAGCAGCCCGGGGACTAGCGGTTACACCGGGGAGCTGTTTTTT
V gene: TRBV7-2; D gene: TRBD2; clone size: few; J gene: TRBJ2-7; CDR3 length: 13; CDR3 protein: CASSHTSGYEQYF; CDR3 DNA: TGTGCCAGCAGCCATACTAGCGGCTACGAGCAGTACTTC
V gene: TRBV29-1; D gene: NA; clone size: once; J gene: TRBJ2-5; CDR3 length: 14; CDR3 protein: CSVYGATTRETQYF; CDR3 DNA: TGCAGCGTTTATGGAGCCACAACCCGGGAGACCCAGTACTTC
V gene: TRBV6-1; D gene: NA; clone size: NA; J gene: TRBJ2-1; CDR3 length: 12; CDR3 protein: CASSARGNEQFF; CDR3 DNA: TGTGCCAGCAGTGCCCGCGGGAATGAGCAGTTCTTC
V gene: TRBV28; D gene: NA; clone size: NA; J gene: TRBJ2-4; CDR3 length: 14; CDR3 protein: CASMTELAKNIQYF; CDR3 DNA: TGTGCCAGCATGACAGAGCTAGCCAAAAACATTCAGTACTTC
V gene: TRBV11-2; D gene: TRBD2; clone size: once; J gene: TRBJ2-4; CDR3 length: 19; CDR3 protein: CASSLDLLAGVKTKNIQYF; CDR3 DNA: TGTGCCAGCAGCTTAGATCTCCTAGCGGGAGTCAAGACCAAAAACATTCAGTACTTC
V gene: TRBV2; D gene: NA; clone size: NA; J gene: TRBJ2-5; CDR3 length: 13; CDR3 protein: CASHASDFRTQYF; CDR3 DNA: TGTGCCAGCCATGCTTCTGACTTCAGGACCCAGTACTTC
V gene: TRBV28; D gene: NA; clone size: NA; J gene: TRBJ2-2; CDR3 length: 11; CDR3 protein: CASSRSGELFF; CDR3 DNA: TGTGCCAGCAGCCGTTCCGGGGAGCTGTTTTTT
V gene: TRBV29-1; D gene: TRBD1; clone size: NA; J gene: TRBJ2-1; CDR3 length: 15; CDR3 protein: CSVPLPGTGGSEQFF; CDR3 DNA: TGCAGCGTCCCACTCCCCGGGACAGGGGGTTCTGAGCAGTTCTTC